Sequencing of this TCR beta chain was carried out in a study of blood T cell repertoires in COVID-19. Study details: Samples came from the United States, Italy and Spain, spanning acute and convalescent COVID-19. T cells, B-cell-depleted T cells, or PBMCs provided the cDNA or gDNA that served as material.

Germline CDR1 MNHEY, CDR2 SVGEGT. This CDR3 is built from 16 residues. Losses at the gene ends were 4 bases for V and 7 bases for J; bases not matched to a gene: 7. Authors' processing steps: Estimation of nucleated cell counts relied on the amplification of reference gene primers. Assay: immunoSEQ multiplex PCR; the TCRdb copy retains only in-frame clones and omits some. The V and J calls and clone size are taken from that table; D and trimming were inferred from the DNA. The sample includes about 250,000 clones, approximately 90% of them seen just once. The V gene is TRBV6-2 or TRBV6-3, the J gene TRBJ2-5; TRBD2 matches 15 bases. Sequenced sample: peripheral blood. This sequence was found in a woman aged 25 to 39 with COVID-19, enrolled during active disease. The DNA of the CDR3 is TGTGCCAGCAGTTTCGGACTAGCGGGGGGGGCGGGGACCCAGTACTTC. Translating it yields CASSFGLAGGAGTQYF.